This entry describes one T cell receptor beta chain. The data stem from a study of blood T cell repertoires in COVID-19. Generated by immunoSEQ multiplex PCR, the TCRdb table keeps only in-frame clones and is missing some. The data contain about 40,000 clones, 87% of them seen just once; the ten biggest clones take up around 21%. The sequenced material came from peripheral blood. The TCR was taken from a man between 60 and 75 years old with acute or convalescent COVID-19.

The CDR3 DNA follows: TGCGCCAGCAGTTCCCTCTCCAGAGATACGCAGTATTTT. This gives the protein CASSSLSRDTQYF. The chain employs TRBV5-1 and TRBJ2-3; D gene ambiguous. The ends were cut back, 5 bases at V and 5 bases at J, with 12 bases in the middle. The germline gives CDR1 SGHRS, CDR2 YFSETQ. The CDR3 covers 13 residues.